This entry features one TCR beta chain sequence. The antigen remains undetermined. Assay: immunoSEQ multiplex PCR; the TCRdb copy retains only in-frame clones and omits some. The sample records 25,000 to 35,000 clones, around 95% being singletons. The CDR3 is 17 residues long. J was trimmed by 5 bases and V by 1 base; bases with no gene match: 11. Germline CDR1 reads SGHNT; CDR2 reads YYREEE (reference sequence). This sample was included in a study of T cells in tuberculosis. Study-wide background: In South Africa, adults with active tuberculosis were compared with IGRA-negative and latently infected IGRA-positive adolescents.

The study's findings and limits: Active tuberculosis alpha repertoires lay closer to GMM-specific TCRs than controls'. Active tuberculosis patients had shorter CDR3-alpha; the beta difference was nonsignificant.

Each donor contributed roughly 100,000 T cells on average, unsorted. The specimen was PBMCs. V and J are TRBV5-4 and TRBJ2-5, with 10 bases aligning to TRBD2. The receptor was derived from a donor aged 10 to 29 with latent tuberculosis or without tuberculosis infection. DNA of the CDR3: TGTGCCAGCAGCTTGATCGGGAGCGGGAGGGCCGTGGAGACCCAGTACTTC. This translates into CASSLIGSGRAVETQYF.